This TCR beta chain was recovered during a study of blood T cell repertoires in COVID-19. On the study more broadly: Researchers got acute and convalescent COVID-19 samples from the United States, Italy and Spain. Sources were T cells, B-cell-depleted T cells, or PBMCs; the material itself was cDNA or gDNA.

The sample holds a few counts of this clone. The germline gives CDR1 SNHLY, CDR2 FYNNEI. The J segment lost 5 bases and the V segment lost 6 bases, leaving 9 bases of the junction unmatched. The CDR3 contains 15 residues. Using immunoSEQ multiplex PCR, the repertoire was profiled, and TCRdb retains in-frame clones only, with some absent. This table has over 70,000 clones, 86% appearing once. The rearrangement joins TRBV2 to TRBJ2-2, with 7 positions matching TRBD1. The sequencing input was peripheral blood. The TCR comes from a human donor in a cohort sampled during active COVID-19. The CDR3 DNA reads TGTGCCAGCAGACTAGACAGGGCGTTGACCGGGGAGCTGTTTTTT. It translates to CASRLDRALTGELFF.